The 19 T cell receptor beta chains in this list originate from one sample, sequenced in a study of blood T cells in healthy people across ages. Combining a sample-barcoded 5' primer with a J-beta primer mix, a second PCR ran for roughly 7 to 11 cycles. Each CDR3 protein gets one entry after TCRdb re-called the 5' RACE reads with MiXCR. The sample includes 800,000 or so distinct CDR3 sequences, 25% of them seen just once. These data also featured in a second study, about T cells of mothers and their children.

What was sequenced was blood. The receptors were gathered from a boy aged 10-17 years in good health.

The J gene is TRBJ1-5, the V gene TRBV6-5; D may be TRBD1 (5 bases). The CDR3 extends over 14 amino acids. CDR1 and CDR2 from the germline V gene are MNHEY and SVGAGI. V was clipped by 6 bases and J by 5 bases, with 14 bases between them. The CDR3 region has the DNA TGTGCCAGCAGCGGACTGGGGACCTATCAGCCCCAGCATTTT. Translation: CASSGLGTYQPQHF.

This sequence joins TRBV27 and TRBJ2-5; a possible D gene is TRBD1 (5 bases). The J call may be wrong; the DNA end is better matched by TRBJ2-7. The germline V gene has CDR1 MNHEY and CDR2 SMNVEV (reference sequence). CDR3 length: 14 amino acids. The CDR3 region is CASTSGQPPYEQYF. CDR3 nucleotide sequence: TGTGCCAGCACTTCAGGGCAGCCCCCCTACGAGCAGTACTTC.

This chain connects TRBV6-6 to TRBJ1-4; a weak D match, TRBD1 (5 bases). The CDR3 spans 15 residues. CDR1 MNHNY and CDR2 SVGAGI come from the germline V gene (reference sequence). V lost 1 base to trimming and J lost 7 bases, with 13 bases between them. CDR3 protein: CASSYLVGLGEKLFF. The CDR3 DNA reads TGTGCCAGCAGTTACTTGGTGGGGCTTGGTGAAAAACTGTTTTTT.

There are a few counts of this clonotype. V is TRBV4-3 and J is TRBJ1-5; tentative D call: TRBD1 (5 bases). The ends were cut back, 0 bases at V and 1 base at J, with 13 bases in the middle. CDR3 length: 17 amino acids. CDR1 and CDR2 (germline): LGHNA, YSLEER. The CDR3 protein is CASSQDLETVSNQPQHF. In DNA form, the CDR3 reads TGCGCCAGCAGCCAAGATCTGGAGACAGTAAGCAATCAGCCCCAGCATTTT.

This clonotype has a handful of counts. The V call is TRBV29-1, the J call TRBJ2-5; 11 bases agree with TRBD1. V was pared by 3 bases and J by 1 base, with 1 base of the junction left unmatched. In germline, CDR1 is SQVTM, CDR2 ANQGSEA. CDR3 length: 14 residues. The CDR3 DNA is TGCAGCGTTGACGGACAGGGGGCCCAAGAGACCCAGTACTTC. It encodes CSVDGQGAQETQYF.

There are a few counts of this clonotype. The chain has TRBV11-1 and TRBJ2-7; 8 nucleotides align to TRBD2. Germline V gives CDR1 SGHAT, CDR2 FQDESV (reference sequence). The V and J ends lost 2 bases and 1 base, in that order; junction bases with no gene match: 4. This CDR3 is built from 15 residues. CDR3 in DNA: TGTGCCAGCAGCTTACTCGGCGGGAGGTCCTACGAGCAGTACTTC. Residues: CASSLLGGRSYEQYF.

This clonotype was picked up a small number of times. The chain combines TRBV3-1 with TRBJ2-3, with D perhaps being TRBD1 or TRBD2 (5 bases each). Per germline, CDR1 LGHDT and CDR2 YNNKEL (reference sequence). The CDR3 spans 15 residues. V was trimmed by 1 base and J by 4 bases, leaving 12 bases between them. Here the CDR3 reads CASSQVGGIADTQYF. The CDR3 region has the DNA TGTGCCAGCAGCCAAGTTGGGGGAATCGCAGATACGCAGTATTTT.

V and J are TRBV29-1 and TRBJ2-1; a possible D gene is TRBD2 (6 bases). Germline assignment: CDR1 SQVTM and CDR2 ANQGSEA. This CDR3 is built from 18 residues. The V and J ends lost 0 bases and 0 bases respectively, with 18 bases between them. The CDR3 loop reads CSVEDPTGGIDSYNEQFF. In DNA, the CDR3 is TGCAGCGTTGAAGATCCGACTGGGGGGATCGACTCCTACAATGAGCAGTTCTTC.

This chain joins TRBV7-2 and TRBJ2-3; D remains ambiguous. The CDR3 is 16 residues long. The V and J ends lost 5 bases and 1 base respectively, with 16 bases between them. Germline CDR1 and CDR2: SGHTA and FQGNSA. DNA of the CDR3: TGTGCCAGCAGCCCCGGGCTGCTAGGTGGCACAGATACGCAGTATTTT. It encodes CASSPGLLGGTDTQYF.

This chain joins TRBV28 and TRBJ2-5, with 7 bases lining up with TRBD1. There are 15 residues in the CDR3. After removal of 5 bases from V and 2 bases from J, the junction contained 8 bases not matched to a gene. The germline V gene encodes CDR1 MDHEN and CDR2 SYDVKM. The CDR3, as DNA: TGTGCCAGCAGTGCCCCAGGGGGAACACAAGAGACCCAGTACTTC. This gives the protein CASSAPGGTQETQYF.

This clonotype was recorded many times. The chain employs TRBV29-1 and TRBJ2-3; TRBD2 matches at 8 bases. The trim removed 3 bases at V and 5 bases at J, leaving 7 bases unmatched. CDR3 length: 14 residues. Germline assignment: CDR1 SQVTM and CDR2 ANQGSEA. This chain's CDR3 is CSVDPGLAEDTQYF. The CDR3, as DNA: TGCAGCGTTGACCCCGGACTAGCAGAAGATACGCAGTATTTT.

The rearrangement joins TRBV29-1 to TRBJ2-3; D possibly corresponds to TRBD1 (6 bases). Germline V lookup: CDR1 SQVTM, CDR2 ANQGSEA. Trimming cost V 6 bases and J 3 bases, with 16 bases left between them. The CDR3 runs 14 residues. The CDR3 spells CSVGTGNWTDTQYF. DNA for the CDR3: TGCAGCGTGGGAACAGGGAATTGGACAGATACGCAGTATTTT.

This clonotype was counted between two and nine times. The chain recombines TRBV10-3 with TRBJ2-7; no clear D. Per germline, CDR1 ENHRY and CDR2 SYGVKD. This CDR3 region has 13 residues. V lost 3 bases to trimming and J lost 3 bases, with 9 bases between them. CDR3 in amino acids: CAISDLSNYEQYF. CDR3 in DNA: TGTGCCATCAGTGATTTGTCAAACTACGAGCAGTACTTC.

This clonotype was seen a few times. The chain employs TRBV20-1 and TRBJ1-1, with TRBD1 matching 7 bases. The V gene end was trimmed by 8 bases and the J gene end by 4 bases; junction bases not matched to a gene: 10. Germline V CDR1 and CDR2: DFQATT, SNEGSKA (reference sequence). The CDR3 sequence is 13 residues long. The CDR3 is CSPQSRGSTEAFF. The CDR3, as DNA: TGCAGTCCTCAAAGCAGGGGGAGCACTGAAGCTTTCTTT.

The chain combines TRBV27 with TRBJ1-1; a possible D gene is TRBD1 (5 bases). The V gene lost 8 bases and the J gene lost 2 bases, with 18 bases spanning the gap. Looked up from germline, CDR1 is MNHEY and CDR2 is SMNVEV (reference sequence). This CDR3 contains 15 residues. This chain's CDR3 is CASAPIARGNTEAFF. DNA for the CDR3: TGTGCCAGCGCGCCAATAGCTAGGGGAAACACTGAAGCTTTCTTT.

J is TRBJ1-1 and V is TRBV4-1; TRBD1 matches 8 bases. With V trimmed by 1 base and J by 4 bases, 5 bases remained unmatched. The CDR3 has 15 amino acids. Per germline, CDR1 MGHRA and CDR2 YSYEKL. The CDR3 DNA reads TGCGCCAGCAGCCAAGGATTCCAGGGGGCCACTGAAGCTTTCTTT. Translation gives CASSQGFQGATEAFF.

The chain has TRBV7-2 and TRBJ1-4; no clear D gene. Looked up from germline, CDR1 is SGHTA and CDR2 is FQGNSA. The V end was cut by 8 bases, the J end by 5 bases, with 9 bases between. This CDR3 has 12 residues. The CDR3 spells CASGNGNEKLFF. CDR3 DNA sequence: TGTGCCAGCGGGAACGGGAATGAAAAACTGTTTTTT.

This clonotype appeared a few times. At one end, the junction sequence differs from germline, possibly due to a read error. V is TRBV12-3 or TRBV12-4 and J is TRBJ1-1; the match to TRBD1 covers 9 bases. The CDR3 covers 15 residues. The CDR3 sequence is CASKEGTGRNTEAFF. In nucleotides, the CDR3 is TGTGCCAGCAAAGAGGGGACAGGGAGGAACACTGAAGCCTTCTTT.

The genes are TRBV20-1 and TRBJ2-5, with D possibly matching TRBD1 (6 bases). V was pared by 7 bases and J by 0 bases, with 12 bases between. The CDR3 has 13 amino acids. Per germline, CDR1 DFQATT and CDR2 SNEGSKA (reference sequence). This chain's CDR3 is CSVNTGYQETQYF. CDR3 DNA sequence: TGCAGTGTTAACACAGGGTACCAAGAGACCCAGTACTTC.